Listed below are T cell receptor beta chains from one sample, sequenced in a study of OX40 agonist ivuxolimab in advanced cancers. Sequenced by immunoSEQ multiplex PCR; TCRdb stores in-frame clones only, minus some. Among more than 45,000 clones listed, around 77% were seen once. Sample: CD4+ or CD8+ T cells sorted from blood, taken in a trial of the OX40 agonist ivuxolimab. Source of these receptors: an adult with an advanced solid tumor such as melanoma, head and neck, liver or kidney cancer. Both conserved end residues are part of each CDR3. D genes are given only for firm matches. The size field is filled for only some rows; it gives once, few, many or a size class.

TRBJ1-1 - few TRBV20-1 TGCAAAACGGGACAGAACACTGAAGCTTTCTTT CKTGQNTEAFF
TRBJ2-7 TRBD2 - TRBV18 TGTGCCAGCTCACCAGACCAGCGGGACCTCTACGAGCAGTACTTC CASSPDQRDLYEQYF
TRBJ2-2 TRBD1 few TRBV2 TGTGCCAGCGACCCCCGGATATTGGACAGGGGAGGCACCGGGGAGCTGTTTTTT CASDPRILDRGGTGELFF
TRBJ1-4 - - TRBV28 TGTGCCAGCAGTACATGGACTAAAACTAATGAAAAACTGTTTTTT CASSTWTKTNEKLFF
TRBJ2-2 TRBD1 - TRBV7-3 TGTGCCAGCAGCTTAGTTGTGACAGGGGCCACCGGGGAGCTGTTTTTT CASSLVVTGATGELFF
TRBJ1-6 - - TRBV7-9 TGTGCCAGCAGTAGGGGGGCGGATAATTCACCCCTCCACTTT CASSRGADNSPLHF
TRBJ1-2 TRBD1 once TRBV6-5 TGTGCCACCAGGGGACAGGGAAAAGGGATCTATGGCTACACCTTC CATRGQGKGIYGYTF
TRBJ2-5 - - TRBV6-6 TGTGCCAGCAGTTACCAAGATCGTTCGGAGACCCAGTACTTC CASSYQDRSETQYF
TRBJ1-1 TRBD1 - TRBV29-1 TGCAGCGTTGAGGGACAGATGAACACTGAAGCTTTCTTT CSVEGQMNTEAFF
TRBJ2-1 TRBD2 - TRBV4-2 TGTGCCAGCAGCCAAGCTCTAGCGGGAGTCAAGAATGAGCAGTTCTTC CASSQALAGVKNEQFF
TRBJ2-3 - - TRBV29-1 TGCAGCGTTTCTGGCGGCACAGATACGCAGTATTTT CSVSGGTDTQYF
TRBJ2-5 - - TRBV7-8 TGTGCCAGCAGCTTAGCGGGGCGGGAGACCCAGTACTTC CASSLAGRETQYF
TRBJ1-1 - - TRBV5-1 TGCGCCAGCAGCTTGGAATTATTGGGACAGAACACTGAAGCTTTCTTT CASSLELLGQNTEAFF
TRBJ2-1 TRBD2 - TRBV7-9 TGTGCCAGCACCGTAAGTGTTCTAGCGGGGGAACAGTTCTTC CASTVSVLAGEQFF
TRBJ2-7 TRBD1 - TRBV5-1 TGCGCCAGCAGTAGGTCCGGGACAGGTATCTACGAGCAGTACTTC CASSRSGTGIYEQYF
TRBJ2-7 - - TRBV28 TGTGCCAGCAGTTTATTATCCCTCAAGCAGTACTTC CASSLLSLKQYF
TRBJ2-5 TRBD2 - TRBV2 TGTGCCAGCAGCCCAAGGACTAGCGTCGAAGAGACCCAGTACTTC CASSPRTSVEETQYF
TRBJ2-7 TRBD2 - TRBV28 TGTGCCACCGAGGGGGCTAGCGGGAGAGGTATCTACGAGCAGTACTTC CATEGASGRGIYEQYF
TRBJ2-7 TRBD2 - TRBV7-2 TGTGCCAGCAGCCTCCGGACTAGCGGGAGGGGATCCTCCTACGAGCAGTACTTC CASSLRTSGRGSSYEQYF
TRBJ2-7 TRBD1 few TRBV30 TGTGCCTGGATCCGGGACAGGGCAAACCACGAGCAGTACTTC CAWIRDRANHEQYF
TRBJ2-7 TRBD1 - TRBV5-6 TGTGCCAGCAGCTCAGGGCAGGGGGCGAGAGAGCAGTACTTC CASSSGQGAREQYF
TRBJ1-5 - - TRBV10-2 TGCGCCAGCAGTGGGAGGGGCCAAAATCAGCCCCAGCATTTT CASSGRGQNQPQHF
TRBJ2-2 - - TRBV7-6 TGTGCCAGCAGCCGAGGGCGGGGGCGCGACACCGGGGAGCTGTTTTTT CASSRGRGRDTGELFF
TRBJ1-3 - - TRBV5-1 TGCGCCAGCAGCGTAAAAGGGGTTGGAAACACCATATATTTT CASSVKGVGNTIYF
TRBJ1-3 - - TRBV6-5 TGTGCCAGCAGTTTACTGGCTGGAAACACCATATATTTT CASSLLAGNTIYF
TRBJ1-3 - - TRBV27 TGTGCCAGCAGTTTACGAGGGTTTGAAAACACCATATATTTT CASSLRGFENTIYF
TRBJ2-5 TRBD2 - TRBV7-3 TGTGCCAGCAGCTTACGCTCTAGCGGGTTCCAAGAGACCCAGTACTTC CASSLRSSGFQETQYF
TRBJ1-3 - - TRBV5-1 TGCGCCAGCAGCTTAAGGGATCTATTCTCTGGAAACACCATATATTTT CASSLRDLFSGNTIYF
TRBJ1-5 - - TRBV2 TGTGCCAGCAGTGGGGTGGGGAGGAATCAGCCCCAGCATTTT CASSGVGRNQPQHF
TRBJ1-2 - - TRBV28 TGTGCCAGCAGTAGTACGACAGGCGTCTATGGCTACACCTTC CASSSTTGVYGYTF
TRBJ2-7 TRBD2 few TRBV27 TGTGCCAGCAGTCCGCGGGGGGCTTACGAGCAGTACTTC CASSPRGAYEQYF
TRBJ1-3 - - TRBV18 TGTGCCAGCTCACCCCAACGGCGTTCAAGTGGAAACACCATATATTTT CASSPQRRSSGNTIYF
TRBJ2-7 - - TRBV5-8 TGTGCCAGCAGCTTGATGGGGTACGAGCAGTACTTC CASSLMGYEQYF
TRBJ2-1 TRBD1 - TRBV9 TGTGCCAGCAGCCCCCAGGGACAGGGGAGCAATGAGCAGTTCTTC CASSPQGQGSNEQFF
TRBJ1-4 TRBD1 few TRBV6-6 TGTGCCAGCAGTCCGAGACAGGGTGTCACTAATGAAAAACTGTTTTTT CASSPRQGVTNEKLFF
TRBJ2-1 TRBD2 - TRBV5-1 TGCGCCAGCATGACTTCTAGCGGGAGGACTAATGAGCAGTTCTTC CASMTSSGRTNEQFF
TRBJ2-5 - - TRBV5-6 TGTGCCAGCAGCCGACCCGGAGGGTTTAAATGGGAGACCCAGTACTTC CASSRPGGFKWETQYF
TRBJ1-2 TRBD1 - TRBV5-6 TGTGCCAGCAGCTTGGAGCGGGACAGCTATGGCTACACCTTC CASSLERDSYGYTF
TRBJ1-1 - - TRBV7-3 TGTGCCAGCAGCTTATGGGGGGGAAACACTGAAGCTTTCTTT CASSLWGGNTEAFF
TRBJ2-5 - - TRBV5-1 TGCGCCAGCAGCGGGGCGATACAAGAGACCCAGTACTTC CASSGAIQETQYF
TRBJ1-4 - - TRBV7-8 TGTGCCAGCAGCCTAGATGGGAGGACAGCAACTAATGAAAAACTGTTTTTT CASSLDGRTATNEKLFF
TRBJ2-1 - - TRBV7-3 TGTGCCAGCAGCTTAACTGGTGTAGCGGTTGACAATGAGCAGTTCTTC CASSLTGVAVDNEQFF
TRBJ2-5 - - TRBV5-6 TGTGCCAGCAGCTTGGTCGAAGAGACCCAGTACTTC CASSLVEETQYF
TRBJ2-1 - - TRBV28 TGTGCCAGCAGTTTCGGCAGGGCTCACAATGAGCAGTTCTTC CASSFGRAHNEQFF
TRBJ2-1 TRBD1 - TRBV27 TGTGCCAGCAGTTTATCGACCGGACAGGGGGCCCCTGAGCAGTTCTTC CASSLSTGQGAPEQFF
TRBJ1-1 TRBD1 - TRBV16 TGTGCCAGCAGAGCGGACAGGGGGGCTGAAGCTTTCTTT CASRADRGAEAFF